A single sample is the source of the 3 T cell receptor beta chains below, sequenced in a study of human T cells and chemical hapten exposure. One entry per CDR3 protein results from TCRdb running MiXCR on the RACE reads. The table has about 34,000 distinct CDR3 sequences, under 13% seen once. Time point described: pre-sensitization, week 0. Documented treatment: therapeutic diphenylcyclopropenone sensitization with weekly scalp DPC. The template was total RNA from unfractionated whole blood. The sample in question was whole blood, obtained in connection with sensitization to the hapten diphenylcyclopropenone (DPC). The receptor set was obtained from a man in his forties or fifties with alopecia areata. Some clones in this sample may be carry-over from other donors' samples.

This clonotype was seen many times. J is TRBJ2-7 and V is TRBV12-3 or TRBV12-4, with 8 bases fitting TRBD2. V trimming: 4 bases; J trimming: 3 bases; junction bases outside the gene matches: 14. This CDR3 spans 17 amino acids. The CDR3 sequence: CASSSGGDYLGFYEQYF. CDR3 sequence (DNA): TGTGCCAGCAGTTCCGGGGGGGACTACTTGGGTTTCTACGAGCAGTACTTC.

Comments on this clonotype: A clone one base away is much larger, so this may be a read error. J is TRBJ1-2 and V is TRBV20-1; weak D call: TRBD1 (6 bases). The CDR3 is 15 amino acids. Germline V gene data show CDR1 as DFQATT and CDR2 as SNEGSKA (reference sequence). CDR3 sequence: CSARDLWGRVDGYTF. The CDR3 DNA is TGCAGTGCCAGAGATTTATGGGGGCGTGTGGATGGCTACACCTTC.

The table lists this clonotype with many counts. This chain connects TRBV10-1 to TRBJ2-3; a possible D gene is TRBD2 (7 bases). Trimming left V 3 bases short and J 6 bases short, with 19 bases between. The CDR3 consists of 16 residues. CDR1 and CDR2 from the germline V gene are WNHNN and SYGVQD (reference sequence). The CDR3, as DNA: TGCGCCAGCAGTGATTACAGGGAAGCGGGAATGGATACGCAGTATTTT. As protein: CASSDYREAGMDTQYF.